Below are 20 T cell receptor beta chains sequenced from a single sample in a study of T cells in Graves' hyperthyroidism and ophthalmopathy. Using RNA transcripts as the source, TCR beta CDR3 regions were amplified. The study used the HTBI primer set for a first-round RT-PCR of the TCR CDR3. TCRdb reprocessed the multiplex PCR reads via MiXCR and lists one record per CDR3 protein. The repertoire includes 300,000 to 400,000 distinct CDR3 sequences, approximately 15% of them detected once, and roughly 11% sits in the top ten. The sequenced sample consisted of blood. The receptors were gathered from an older woman with Graves' hyperthyroidism.

This clonotype was seen many times. The chain carries TRBV12-3 or TRBV12-4 and TRBJ2-1; the match to TRBD1 covers 12 bases. CDR3 length equals 14 residues. The V and J ends lost 5 bases and 8 bases, in that order; junction bases with no gene match: 4. The CDR3 is CASSPGTGGDEQFF. DNA of the CDR3: TGTGCCAGCAGTCCCGGGACAGGGGGCGATGAGCAGTTCTTC.

The J gene is TRBJ2-5, the V gene TRBV6-2 or TRBV6-3, with 7 positions matching TRBD1. The CDR3 extends over 14 amino acids. With 4 bases clipped from V and 0 bases from J, the junction kept 2 bases outside the gene matches. CDR1 and CDR2 from the germline V gene are MNHEY and SVGEGT. CDR3: CASSLQGHQETQYF. In DNA form, the CDR3 reads TGTGCCAGCAGTTTACAGGGGCACCAAGAGACCCAGTACTTC.

This clonotype was detected many times. At one of its ends the junction is not consistent with the germline gene, which may arise from a read error. V usage is TRBV20-1 and J usage is TRBJ2-5, with 8 bases matching TRBD1. The CDR3 consists of 14 residues. From germline, CDR1 is DFQATT and CDR2 SNEGSKA (reference sequence). CDR3 nucleotides: TGCAGTGTTAGGACAGGGCGCGCCCAAGGGACCCAGTACTTC. The encoded protein is CSVRTGRAQGTQYF.

The genes are TRBV12-3 or TRBV12-4 and TRBJ1-4; TRBD1 is a possible D gene (5 bases). Trimming removed 10 bases at V and 0 bases at J, with 18 bases between. The CDR3 length is 16 residues. The CDR3 sequence is CATSRGGNSTNEKLFF. Here the CDR3 DNA reads TGTGCCACCTCACGCGGGGGAAACTCAACTAATGAAAAACTGTTTTTT.

Many counts were recorded for this clonotype. The rearrangement uses TRBV24-1 and TRBJ2-7; TRBD2 agrees at 12 bases. Germline V lookup: CDR1 KGHDR, CDR2 SFDVKD. This CDR3 is 16 amino acids long. V lost 4 bases and J lost 4; bases outside the gene matches: 7. The CDR3 nucleotides read TGTGCCACCAGTGACAAAACTAGCGGGAGGACGTACGAGCAGTACTTC. This codes for CATSDKTSGRTYEQYF.

This clonotype has a handful of counts. J is TRBJ2-2 and V is TRBV29-1; 16 bases fit TRBD2. The germline V gene has CDR1 SQVTM and CDR2 ANQGSEA. This CDR3 has 18 residues. Trimming removed 6 bases from V and 0 bases from J; junction bases left unmatched: 7. The CDR3 nucleotides read TGCAGCGTCCGGTGGGGACTAGCGGGAGGGCCGAACACCGGGGAGCTGTTTTTT. Translating gives CSVRWGLAGGPNTGELFF.

The rearrangement joins TRBV28 to TRBJ2-7, with D unclear. The CDR3 covers 12 residues. Trimming removed 6 bases at V and 5 bases at J, with 11 bases between. Germline-derived CDR1 and CDR2 are MDHEN and SYDVKM. CDR3 loop: CASSRPTDEQYF. CDR3 bases: TGTGCCAGCAGCCGCCCCACGGACGAGCAGTACTTC.

This clonotype showed up many times. The chain couples TRBV12-3 or TRBV12-4 to TRBJ2-5, with 8 bases aligning to TRBD1. This CDR3 spans 14 amino acids. Germline trimming cut 8 bases from V and 5 bases from J; bases unmatched to any gene: 10. The CDR3 region has the DNA TGTGCCAGCTGCATAAGGACAGGGAGTGAGACCCAGTACTTC. As protein: CASCIRTGSETQYF.

The sample holds many counts of this clonotype. The chain couples TRBV19 to TRBJ2-1; unclear D gene. The CDR3 is 16 residues long. Germline-derived CDR1 and CDR2 are LNHDA and SQIVND (reference sequence). V was trimmed by 1 base and J by 8 bases, leaving 18 bases between them. The CDR3 loop reads CASSIAGRPRVDEQFF. Written as DNA, the CDR3 is TGTGCCAGTAGTATAGCCGGCAGGCCACGGGTTGATGAGCAGTTCTTC.

The sample holds many counts of this clonotype. V is TRBV28 and J is TRBJ2-7; D tentatively reads TRBD1 or TRBD2 (5 bases each). The CDR3 is 14 residues long. Trimming cost V 5 bases and J 4 bases, with 15 bases left between them. Looked up from germline, CDR1 is MDHEN and CDR2 is SYDVKM. CDR3 residues: CASSPPGTSYEQYF. The DNA for the CDR3 is TGTGCCAGCAGTCCACCAGGGACCTCATACGAGCAGTACTTC.

This clonotype was seen many times. The chain carries TRBV6-1 and TRBJ2-7, with unresolved D. V lost 4 bases and J lost 7, with 11 bases in between. The CDR3 totals 12 residues. Germline V lookup: CDR1 MNHNS, CDR2 SASEGT. CDR3 nucleotides: TGTGCCAGCAGTGTGAACGGAATGGAGCAGTACTTC. Translated, it gives CASSVNGMEQYF.

This clonotype has ten or more counts. The chain employs TRBV7-2 and TRBJ2-1; 8 bases line up with TRBD1. From germline, CDR1 is SGHTA and CDR2 FQGNSA. J lost 3 bases, V lost 5 bases, and 6 bases had no gene match. The CDR3 covers 15 residues. The CDR3 nucleotides read TGTGCCAGCAGCCGGGGCAGGGGGCTCTACAATGAGCAGTTCTTC. Its protein product is CASSRGRGLYNEQFF.

The chain is built from TRBV5-5 and TRBJ1-2; TRBD1 might be the D (5 bases). Trimming shortened V by 3 bases and J by 5 bases, and 14 bases separated the two germline ends. Per the germline V gene, CDR1 is SGHKS and CDR2 is YYEKEE (reference sequence). The CDR3 covers 14 residues. The chain's CDR3 is CASSSATVEYGYTF. CDR3 DNA sequence: TGTGCCAGCAGCTCGGCGACAGTCGAGTATGGCTACACCTTC.

In this sample, this clonotype turned up a few times. The rearrangement uses TRBV30 and TRBJ1-1; possibly TRBD1 for D (6 bases). Deletions cut 5 bases from V and 7 bases from J, with 20 bases between. The CDR3 sequence is 14 residues long. Germline V gives CDR1 GTSNPN, CDR2 SVGIG (reference sequence). Written as DNA, the CDR3 is TGTGCCTGGGGTCTCGACAGGCTGTTGGGTGAAGCTTTCTTT. Its protein is CAWGLDRLLGEAFF.

Only one count was recorded for this clonotype. A far more abundant clone sits one base away, making this likely a read error. The rearrangement links TRBV10-3 to TRBJ1-5; 9 bases align to TRBD1. This CDR3 is built from 14 residues. The J segment lost 6 bases and the V segment lost 5 bases, leaving 5 bases of the junction unmatched. Germline V CDR1 and CDR2: ENHRY, SYGVKD. DNA for the CDR3: TGTGCCATCAGTCCGGGACAGGGTGGTCAGCCCCAGCATTTT. Its protein is CAISPGQGGQPQHF.

Ten or more counts support this clonotype. V is TRBV2 and J is TRBJ1-1; D remains ambiguous. Germline values: CDR1 SNHLY, CDR2 FYNNEI. This CDR3 contains 14 residues. Trimming shortened V by 6 bases and J by 1 base, and 12 bases separated the two germline ends. In nucleotides, the CDR3 is TGTGCCAGCAGGGCTTGGCTACAGAACACTGAAGCTTTCTTT. Amino acid sequence: CASRAWLQNTEAFF.

This clonotype was counted many times. This chain uses TRBV6-6 with TRBJ2-1; TRBD2 is a possible D gene (6 bases). The ends were cut back, 0 bases at V and 3 bases at J, with 9 bases in the middle. Germline values: CDR1 MNHNY, CDR2 SVGAGI (reference sequence). The CDR3 totals 15 residues. CDR3: CASSYSGLSYNEQFF. DNA of the CDR3: TGTGCCAGCAGTTACTCGGGACTTAGCTACAATGAGCAGTTCTTC.

As to this clonotype: Germline and junction disagree at one end, which may indicate a read error. The rearrangement links TRBV2 to TRBJ2-1; D remains ambiguous. CDR1 SNHLY and CDR2 FYNNEI come from the germline V gene. This CDR3 spans 13 amino acids. The CDR3 DNA follows: TGTGCCGGAGCTATCGGAACCTACAATGGGCAGTTCTTC. Translated: CAGAIGTYNGQFF.

This clonotype was observed at least ten times. The chain recombines TRBV27 with TRBJ2-7; 12 bases are shared with TRBD2. Trimming took 7 bases from V and 5 from J; bases not matched to a gene: 12. The CDR3 is 16 amino acids. CDR1 and CDR2 (germline): MNHEY, SMNVEV (reference sequence). In DNA form, the CDR3 reads TGTGCCAGCAAGAAACCTGCTAGCGGGAGGGACCACGAGCAGTACTTC. Its translation: CASKKPASGRDHEQYF.

This clonotype was seen many times. CDR3 in DNA: TGTGCCAGCAGTCCCTGGACTAGCGGGCGCAATGAGCAGTTCTTC. Residues: CASSPWTSGRNEQFF. The rearrangement joins TRBV12-3 or TRBV12-4 to TRBJ2-1; 11 bases map to TRBD2. The ends lost 5 bases at V and 6 bases at J; junction bases unmatched: 6. The CDR3 is 15 residues long.